This T cell receptor (beta chain) was profiled in a study of glioma-infiltrating T cells. This clonotype was seen many times. Its antigen remains unidentified. TCR alpha and beta CDR3 regions were amplified from RNA using iRepertoire nested multiplex PCR. One-step reverse transcription and amplification started from approximately 100-400 ng of tissue mRNA or PBMC total RNA. TCRdb called the multiplex PCR reads again in MiXCR, with one record for every CDR3 protein. The sample carries 90,000 to 110,000 distinct CDR3 sequences, less than 30% recorded once. Findings and limits, study-wide: Non-neoplastic patients had below-expected tissue-blood divergence, while all gliomas exceeded expectation. Tissue and blood shared very few CDR3 sequences.

The V gene lost 8 bases and the J gene lost 1 base, with 12 bases spanning the gap. The CDR3 is made up of 14 amino acids. Germline V gives CDR1 MDHEN, CDR2 SYDVKM. The chain has TRBV28 and TRBJ1-5; the D gene is possibly TRBD1 (5 bases). This receptor was obtained from a human donor with low-grade glioma or glioblastoma, undergoing nonglioma brain surgery, or in good health (not recorded which). The sequenced sample was glioma tissue, nonneoplastic brain tissue, or PBMCs (not recorded which). In DNA, the CDR3 is TGTGCCAGCGGGACGGCGAGGAGCAATCAGCCCCAGCATTTT. Protein product: CASGTARSNQPQHF.